A single sample gave rise to the 5 T cell receptor beta chains below, sequenced in a study of beta chain features in type 1 diabetes. Study-level results: Moderate yet significant TCRB CDR3 shortening was seen in Type 1 diabetes patients in all four CD4+ subsets.

The authors reverse transcribed all of the isolated RNA, so sequencing captured expressed TCRB transcripts. Sequencing used immunoSEQ multiplex PCR; TCRdb keeps in-frame clones, though not all of them. The top ten hold about 0.02% of the sample, which has hundreds of thousands of clones, roughly 13% seen once. These receptors' antigens are unknown. Sequenced sample: naive CD4+ T cells from blood. The receptors here all came from a man aged 18 to 29 with type 1 diabetes.

This clone has only a few counts. The chain carries TRBV30 and TRBJ2-3, with D possibly called TRBD1 or TRBD2 (5 bases each). The ends were cut back, 0 bases at V and 9 bases at J, with 13 bases in the middle. The CDR3 is 13 residues long. CDR1 and CDR2 from the germline V gene are GTSNPN and SVGIG (reference sequence). CDR3 sequence: CAWSVGASSTQYF. DNA of the CDR3: TGTGCCTGGAGTGTCGGGGCTAGCTCCACGCAGTATTTT.

The chain is built from TRBV6-5 and TRBJ1-2, with D unresolved. In germline, CDR1 is MNHEY, CDR2 SVGAGI. CDR3 length equals 15 residues. The germline V and J ends were trimmed by 0 bases and 7 bases, with 15 bases remaining between them. CDR3 in amino acids: CASSYSIMGSGGYTF. The DNA for the CDR3 is TGTGCCAGCAGTTACTCGATTATGGGGTCGGGTGGCTACACCTTC.

This clone showed up just a few times. The chain combines TRBV5-1 with TRBJ1-6, with 7 bases lining up with TRBD1. J gave up 7 bases and V 6 bases, and 10 bases lay outside the gene matches. The CDR3 extends over 15 amino acids. From germline, CDR1 is SGHRS and CDR2 YFSETQ. The CDR3 nucleotides read TGCGCCAGCATGAGTGGGACAGTATCCAATTCACCCCTCCACTTT. Amino acids: CASMSGTVSNSPLHF. Full variable domain (outside the CDR3, taken from reference TRBV5-1 and TRBJ1-6): KAGVTQTPRYLIKTRGQQVTLSCSPISGHRSVSWYQQTPGQGLQFLFEYFSETQRNKGNFPGRFSGRQFSNSRSEMNVSTLELGDSALYLCASMSGTVSNSPLHFGNGTRLTVT.

The chain couples TRBV7-2 to TRBJ1-6; TRBD1 agrees at 9 bases. This CDR3 spans 15 amino acids. V shed 3 bases and J 9 bases; nucleotides not matched to a gene: 6. In germline, CDR1 is SGHTA, CDR2 FQGNSA. The CDR3 DNA follows: TGTGCCAGCAGCTTGATGGGACAGGGTAGTTCACCCCTCCACTTT. Encoded protein: CASSLMGQGSSPLHF.

The J gene is TRBJ2-7, the V gene TRBV19, with 7 bases identical to TRBD1. This CDR3 is 16 amino acids long. CDR1 LNHDA and CDR2 SQIVND come from the germline V gene (reference sequence). The V gene end was trimmed by 5 bases and the J gene end by 5 bases; junction bases not matched to a gene: 15. The CDR3 region has the DNA TGTGCCAGTAGTCCCCCAACAGGGGTAGGACCCGACGAGCAGTACTTC. Protein: CASSPPTGVGPDEQYF. The full variable domain, its missing parts supplied by reference TRBV19 and TRBJ2-7, is DGGITQSPKYLFRKEGQNVTLSCEQNLNHDAMYWYRQDPGQGLRLIYYSQIVNDFQKGDIAEGYSVSREKKESFPLTVTSAQKNPTAFYLCASSPPTGVGPDEQYFGPGTRLTVT.